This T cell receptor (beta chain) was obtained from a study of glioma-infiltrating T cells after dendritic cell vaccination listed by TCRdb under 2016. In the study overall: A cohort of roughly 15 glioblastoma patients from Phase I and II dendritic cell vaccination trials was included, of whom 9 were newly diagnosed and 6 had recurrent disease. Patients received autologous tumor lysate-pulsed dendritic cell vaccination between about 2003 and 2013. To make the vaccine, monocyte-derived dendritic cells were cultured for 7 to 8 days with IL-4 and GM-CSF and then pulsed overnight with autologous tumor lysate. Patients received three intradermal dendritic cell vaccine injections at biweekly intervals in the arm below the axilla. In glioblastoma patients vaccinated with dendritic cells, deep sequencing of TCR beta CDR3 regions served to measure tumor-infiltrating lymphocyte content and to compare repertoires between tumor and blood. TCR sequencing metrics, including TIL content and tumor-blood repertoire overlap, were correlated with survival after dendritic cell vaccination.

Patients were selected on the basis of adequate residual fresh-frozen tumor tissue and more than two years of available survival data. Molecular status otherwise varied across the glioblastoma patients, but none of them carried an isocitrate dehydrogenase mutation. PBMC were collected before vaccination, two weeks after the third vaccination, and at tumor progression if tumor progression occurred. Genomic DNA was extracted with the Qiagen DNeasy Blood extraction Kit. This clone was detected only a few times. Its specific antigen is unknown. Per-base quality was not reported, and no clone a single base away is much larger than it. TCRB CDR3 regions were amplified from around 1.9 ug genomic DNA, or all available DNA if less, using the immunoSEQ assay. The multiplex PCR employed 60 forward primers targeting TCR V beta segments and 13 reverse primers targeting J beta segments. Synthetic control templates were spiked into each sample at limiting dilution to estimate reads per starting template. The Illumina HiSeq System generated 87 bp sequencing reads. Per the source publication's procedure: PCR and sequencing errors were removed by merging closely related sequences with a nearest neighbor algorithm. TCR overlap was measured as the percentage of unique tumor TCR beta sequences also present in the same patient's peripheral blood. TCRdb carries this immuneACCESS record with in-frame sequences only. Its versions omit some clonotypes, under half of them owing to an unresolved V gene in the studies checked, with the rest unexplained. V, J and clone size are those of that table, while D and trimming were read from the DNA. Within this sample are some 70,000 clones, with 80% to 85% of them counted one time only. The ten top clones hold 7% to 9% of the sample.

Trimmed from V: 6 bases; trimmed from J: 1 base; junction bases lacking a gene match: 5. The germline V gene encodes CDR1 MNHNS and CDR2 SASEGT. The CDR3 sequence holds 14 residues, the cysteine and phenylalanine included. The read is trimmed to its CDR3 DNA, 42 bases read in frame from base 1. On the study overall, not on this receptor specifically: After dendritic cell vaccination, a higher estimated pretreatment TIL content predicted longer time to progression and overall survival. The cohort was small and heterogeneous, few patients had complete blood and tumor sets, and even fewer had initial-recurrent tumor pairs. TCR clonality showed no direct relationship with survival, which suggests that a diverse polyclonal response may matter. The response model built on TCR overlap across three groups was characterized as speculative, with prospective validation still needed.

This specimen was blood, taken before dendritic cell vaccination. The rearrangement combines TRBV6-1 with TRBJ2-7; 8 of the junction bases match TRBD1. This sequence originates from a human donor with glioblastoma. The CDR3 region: CASSVDRGSYEQYF. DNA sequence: TGTGCCAGCAGCGTTGACAGGGGATCCTACGAGCAGTACTTC.